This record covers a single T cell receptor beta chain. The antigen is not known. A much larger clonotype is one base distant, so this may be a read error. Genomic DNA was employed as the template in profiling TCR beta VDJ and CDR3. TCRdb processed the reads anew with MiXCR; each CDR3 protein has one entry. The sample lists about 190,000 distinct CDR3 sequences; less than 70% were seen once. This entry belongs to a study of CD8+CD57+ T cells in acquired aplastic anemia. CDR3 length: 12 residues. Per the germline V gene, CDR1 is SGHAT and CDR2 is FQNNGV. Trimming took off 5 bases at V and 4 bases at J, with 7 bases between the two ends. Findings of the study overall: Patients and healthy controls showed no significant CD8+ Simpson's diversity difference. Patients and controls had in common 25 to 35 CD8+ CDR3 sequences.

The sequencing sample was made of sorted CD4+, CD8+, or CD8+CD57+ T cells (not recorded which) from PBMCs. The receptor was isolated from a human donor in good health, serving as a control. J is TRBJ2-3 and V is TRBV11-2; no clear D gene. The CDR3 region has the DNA TGTGCCAGCAGCACATATGCAGATACGCAGTATTTT. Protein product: CASSTYADTQYF.